Sequencing of this T cell receptor (beta chain) was carried out in a study of T-cell memory formation after mild COVID-19. Across the study: Largely, the TCR clusters proved donor specific.

The ends were cut back, 1 base at V and 6 bases at J, with 10 bases in the middle. Germline V lookup: CDR1 SGHTA, CDR2 FQGNSA. The CDR3 runs to 13 residues. This clonotype was detected ten times or more. Its antigen is currently unknown. Study results and limitations: From day 15 to 85, contracting clones were balanced between CD4 and CD8, whereas later expanders leaned toward CD4+.

TCRdb redid the calling of the 5' RACE reads with MiXCR, one entry per CDR3 protein. The data contain over 400,000 distinct CDR3 sequences, more than 20% of them singletons. The sample taken for sequencing was PBMCs or a T cell subset sorted from them (not recorded which). This TCR was recovered from an adult woman who had mild COVID-19 (a few samples of this study predate the infection). Cell type and time point are not known. V and J are TRBV7-2 and TRBJ2-7, with D unclear. The CDR3 bases are TGTGCCAGCAGCTTAGGGCCCTCCGGCGAGCAGTACTTC. This sequence encodes CASSLGPSGEQYF.